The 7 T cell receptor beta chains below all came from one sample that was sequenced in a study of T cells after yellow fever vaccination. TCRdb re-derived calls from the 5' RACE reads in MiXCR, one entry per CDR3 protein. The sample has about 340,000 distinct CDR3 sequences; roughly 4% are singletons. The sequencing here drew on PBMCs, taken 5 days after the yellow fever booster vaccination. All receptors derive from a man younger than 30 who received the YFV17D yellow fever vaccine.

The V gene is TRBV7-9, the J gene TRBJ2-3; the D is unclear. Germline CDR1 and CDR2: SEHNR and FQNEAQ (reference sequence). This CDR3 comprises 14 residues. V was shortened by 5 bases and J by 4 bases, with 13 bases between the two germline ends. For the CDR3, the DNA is TGTGCCAGCAGCCCCCAGGTCCGGGCAGATACGCAGTATTTT. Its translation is CASSPQVRADTQYF.

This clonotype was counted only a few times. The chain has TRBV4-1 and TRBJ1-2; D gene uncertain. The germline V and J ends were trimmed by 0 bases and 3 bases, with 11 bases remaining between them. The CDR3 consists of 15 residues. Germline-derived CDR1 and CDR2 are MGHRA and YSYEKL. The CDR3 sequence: CASSQEHSPYYGYTF. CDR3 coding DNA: TGCGCCAGCAGCCAAGAGCACAGCCCTTACTATGGCTACACCTTC.

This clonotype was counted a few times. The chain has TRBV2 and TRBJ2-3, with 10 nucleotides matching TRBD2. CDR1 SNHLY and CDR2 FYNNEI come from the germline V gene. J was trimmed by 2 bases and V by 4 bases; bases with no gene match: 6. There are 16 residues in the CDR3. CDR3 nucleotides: TGTGCCAGCAGTGGGGCTAGCGGGGGCACCACAGATACGCAGTATTTT. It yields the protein CASSGASGGTTDTQYF. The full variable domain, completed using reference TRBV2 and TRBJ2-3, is EPEVTQTPSHQVTQMGQEVILRCVPISNHLYFYWYRQILGQKVEFLVSFYNNEISEKSEIFDDQFSVERPDGSNFTLKIRSTKLEDSAMYFCASSGASGGTTDTQYFGPGTRLTVL.

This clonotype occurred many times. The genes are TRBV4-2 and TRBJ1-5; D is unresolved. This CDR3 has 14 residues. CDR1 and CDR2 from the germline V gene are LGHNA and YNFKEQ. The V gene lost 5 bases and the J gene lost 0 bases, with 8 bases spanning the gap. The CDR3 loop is CASSSDSSNQPQHF. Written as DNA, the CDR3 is TGTGCCAGCAGCTCTGACTCTAGCAATCAGCCCCAGCATTTT.

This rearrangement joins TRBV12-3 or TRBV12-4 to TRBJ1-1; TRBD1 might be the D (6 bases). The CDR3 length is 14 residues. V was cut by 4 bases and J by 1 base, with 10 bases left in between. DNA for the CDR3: TGTGCCAGCAGTTACAGGGAGGGGAACACTGAAGCTTTCTTT. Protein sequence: CASSYREGNTEAFF.

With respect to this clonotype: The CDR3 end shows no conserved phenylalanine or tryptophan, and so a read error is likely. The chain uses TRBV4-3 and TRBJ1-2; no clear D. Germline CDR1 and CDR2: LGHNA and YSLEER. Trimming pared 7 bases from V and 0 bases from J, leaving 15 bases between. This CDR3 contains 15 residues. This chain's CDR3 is CASKRVRGTNYGYTL. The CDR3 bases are TGCGCCAGCAAAAGGGTCCGCGGGACTAACTATGGCTACACCCTC.

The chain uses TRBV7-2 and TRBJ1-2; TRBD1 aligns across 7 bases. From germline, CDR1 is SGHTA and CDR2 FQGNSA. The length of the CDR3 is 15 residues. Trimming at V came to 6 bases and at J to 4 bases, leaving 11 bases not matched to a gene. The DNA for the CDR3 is TGTGCCAGCAGGGAGGGACAGATCGGAATCTATGGCTACACCTTC. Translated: CASREGQIGIYGYTF. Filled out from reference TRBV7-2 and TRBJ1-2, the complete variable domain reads GAGVSQSPSNKVTEKGKDVELRCDPISGHTALYWYRQSLGQGLEFLIYFQGNSAPDKSGLPSDRFSAERTGGSVSTLTIQRTQQEDSAVYLCASREGQIGIYGYTFGSGTRLTVV.